What follows are 21 T cell receptor beta chains derived from one specimen sequenced in a study of lymphopenia after photon versus proton radiotherapy. This table comes from immunoSEQ multiplex PCR, and its TCRdb copy is limited to in-frame clones, with some not included. The repertoire holds tens of thousands of clones, about four fifths seen once, with just under 30% in the top ten. The specimen was peripheral blood, collected from a patient treated with photon-based radiotherapy. These receptor sequences come from a man aged 50-60 years with gastric cancer.

The gene calls are TRBV5-1 and TRBJ1-4; no clear D gene. The CDR3 spans 14 residues. The germline V gene encodes CDR1 SGHRS and CDR2 YFSETQ. Trimming cost V 0 bases and J 8 bases, with 11 bases left between them. The CDR3 loop reads CASSLGPTGEKLFF. The CDR3 DNA follows: TGCGCCAGCAGCTTGGGACCCACCGGCGAAAAACTGTTTTTT. Supplemented by reference TRBV5-1 and TRBJ1-4, the full variable domain reads KAGVTQTPRYLIKTRGQQVTLSCSPISGHRSVSWYQQTPGQGLQFLFEYFSETQRNKGNFPGRFSGRQFSNSRSEMNVSTLELGDSALYLCASSLGPTGEKLFFGSGTQLSVL.

This chain joins TRBV7-2 and TRBJ2-5; D perhaps matches TRBD1 (5 bases). The V end was cut by 3 bases, the J end by 6 bases, with 17 bases between. CDR1 is SGHTA and CDR2 is FQGNSA in the germline V gene. The CDR3 loop spans 15 amino acids. CDR3 protein: CASSFRGRGAQTQYF. CDR3 nucleotide sequence: TGTGCCAGCAGCTTTAGGGGCCGCGGAGCCCAGACCCAGTACTTC. The whole variable domain, remainder taken from reference TRBV7-2 and TRBJ2-5, is GAGVSQSPSNKVTEKGKDVELRCDPISGHTALYWYRQSLGQGLEFLIYFQGNSAPDKSGLPSDRFSAERTGGSVSTLTIQRTQQEDSAVYLCASSFRGRGAQTQYFGPGTRLLVL.

This clone has only one observation. The genes are TRBV7-9 and TRBJ1-2; the D gene is possibly TRBD1 (5 bases). The CDR3 runs 13 residues. From germline, CDR1 is SEHNR and CDR2 FQNEAQ (reference sequence). The V gene lost 7 bases and the J gene lost 4 bases, with 13 bases spanning the gap. The CDR3 is CASTERGVYGYTF. The CDR3 region has the DNA TGTGCCAGCACGGAGAGGGGAGTCTATGGCTACACCTTC. The entire variable domain, with the rest obtained from reference TRBV7-9 and TRBJ1-2, is as follows: DTGVSQNPRHKITKRGQNVTFRCDPISEHNRLYWYRQTLGQGPEFLTYFQNEAQLEKSRLLSDRFSAERPKGSFSTLEIQRTEQGDSAMYLCASTERGVYGYTFGSGTRLTVV.

CDR3 nucleotides: TGTGCCAGCTCACCACTAGAGGACGCCTACGAGCAGTACTTC. Encoded protein: CASSPLEDAYEQYF. The chain recombines TRBV18 with TRBJ2-7; D is undetermined. This CDR3 is built from 14 residues. Deletions cut 1 base from V and 2 bases from J, with 9 bases between. CDR1 is KGHSH, CDR2 LQKENI, per germline.

J is TRBJ2-1 and V is TRBV30, with D perhaps TRBD1 or TRBD2 (5 bases each). The CDR3 length is 13 residues. The germline CDR1 and CDR2 sequences are GTSNPN and SVGIG (reference sequence). Trimming took 4 bases from V and 4 from J, leaving 11 bases between them. CDR3 bases: TGTGCCTGGACCTGGGGGTTTTACAATGAGCAGTTCTTC. This gives the protein CAWTWGFYNEQFF.

This clone was recorded once. This chain links TRBV9 with TRBJ2-2; 7 bases agree with TRBD2. V dropped 6 bases and J dropped 6; count of bases not matched to a gene: 11. Germline V lookup: CDR1 SGDLS, CDR2 YYNGEE. CDR3 length: 15 amino acids. CDR3 protein: CASNPGGGGAGELFF. DNA of the CDR3: TGTGCCAGCAATCCGGGAGGTGGTGGGGCCGGGGAGCTGTTTTTT.

This clone has just one count. V and J are TRBV6-5 and TRBJ2-7; D is unresolved. CDR3 length: 12 amino acids. V was clipped by 1 base and J by 3 bases, with 4 bases between them. Germline loops: CDR1 MNHEY, CDR2 SVGAGI. DNA of the CDR3: TGTGCCAGCAGTTACTACGACTACGAGCAGTACTTC. This sequence encodes CASSYYDYEQYF.

The chain joins TRBV28 to TRBJ1-1; unclear D gene. The germline V gene has CDR1 MDHEN and CDR2 SYDVKM. V lost 11 bases and J lost 1, with 8 bases in between. CDR3 length equals 11 residues. The CDR3 sequence: CAANRNTEAFF. The CDR3 DNA is TGTGCCGCCAACCGGAACACTGAAGCTTTCTTT.

The rearrangement uses TRBV6-6 and TRBJ2-7; 8 bases are shared with TRBD2. Germline values: CDR1 MNHNY, CDR2 SVGAGI (reference sequence). The V segment lost 7 bases and the J segment 0 bases; nucleotides outside the gene matches: 8. The CDR3 is 15 amino acids. The chain's CDR3 is CASTKLAEPSYEQYF. In DNA form, the CDR3 reads TGTGCCAGCACCAAACTAGCGGAACCCTCCTACGAGCAGTACTTC.

The chain combines TRBV7-9 with TRBJ1-2; 9 positions match TRBD1. CDR1 and CDR2 (germline): SEHNR, FQNEAQ (reference sequence). The ends lost 5 bases at V and 3 bases at J; junction bases unmatched: 4. CDR3 length: 14 residues. In DNA, the CDR3 is TGTGCCAGCAGCCCCTGGACAGGGGACTATGGCTACACCTTC. Amino acid sequence: CASSPWTGDYGYTF.

The chain joins TRBV2 to TRBJ1-1; TRBD1 is a possible D gene (5 bases). Per germline, CDR1 SNHLY and CDR2 FYNNEI. This CDR3 comprises 14 residues. Deletions cut 3 bases from V and 3 bases from J, with 11 bases between. The CDR3 bases are TGTGCCAGCAGTGAGGGGGTTTGGGACACTGAAGCTTTCTTT. Amino acid sequence: CASSEGVWDTEAFF.

The chain joins TRBV12-5 to TRBJ1-1, with D unclear. The V and J ends lost 0 bases and 3 bases respectively, with 14 bases between them. Per germline, CDR1 LGHNT and CDR2 FRNRAP. The CDR3 sequence is 16 residues long. The CDR3 DNA follows: TGTGCTAGTGGTTTGGTAAATAAGGGATCCGACACTGAAGCTTTCTTT. It encodes CASGLVNKGSDTEAFF. Full variable domain (rest looked up from reference TRBV12-5 and TRBJ1-1): DARVTQTPRHKVTEMGQEVTMRCQPILGHNTVFWYRQTMMQGLELLAYFRNRAPLDDSGMPKDRFSAEMPDATLATLKIQPSEPRDSAVYFCASGLVNKGSDTEAFFGQGTRLTVV.

The V and J genes are TRBV11-2 and TRBJ1-1; maybe TRBD1 (5 bases). V shed 1 base and J shed 3 bases, with 12 bases lying between them. Per germline, CDR1 SGHAT and CDR2 FQNNGV. The CDR3 runs 15 residues. The CDR3 region has the DNA TGTGCCAGCAGCTTAGTAGGGGCTGGTTACACTGAAGCTTTCTTT. Translated: CASSLVGAGYTEAFF.

This rearrangement joins TRBV19 to TRBJ1-1, with 8 bases fitting TRBD1. The germline gives CDR1 LNHDA, CDR2 SQIVND (reference sequence). This CDR3 has 13 residues. The V segment lost 5 bases and the J segment 4 bases; nucleotides outside the gene matches: 3. CDR3 nucleotides: TGTGCCAGTAGTTATACAGGGGGCACTGAAGCTTTCTTT. Its protein product is CASSYTGGTEAFF.

V is TRBV10-3 and J is TRBJ2-6; 7 nucleotides match TRBD1. CDR3 length equals 15 residues. Germline assignment: CDR1 ENHRY and CDR2 SYGVKD. Losses at the gene ends were 4 bases for V and 0 bases for J; bases not matched to a gene: 0. DNA of the CDR3: TGTGCCATCAGTGGGACAGGCTCTGGGGCCAACGTCCTGACTTTC. Encoded protein: CAISGTGSGANVLTF.

V is TRBV19 and J is TRBJ2-3; a possible D gene is TRBD2 (5 bases). Germline assignment: CDR1 LNHDA and CDR2 SQIVND (reference sequence). CDR3 length: 11 amino acids. Trimming took 4 bases from V and 12 from J, leaving 11 bases between them. CDR3 coding DNA: TGTGCCAGTAGTACACCCTCGGGACAGTATTTT. This codes for CASSTPSGQYF.

The chain carries TRBV1 and TRBJ2-2; the table's D gene call, TRBD2, was not cross checked with the DNA. TRBV1 is noted as a pseudogene. The CDR3 sequence is 19 residues long. CDR3 sequence reads: CTSSRPGRGTSGSTGELFF. Written as DNA, the CDR3 is TGCACCAGCAGCCGACCGGGACGTGGGACTAGCGGGAGCACCGGGGAGCTGTTTTTT.

In this sample, this clone turned up a few times. The chain couples TRBV18 to TRBJ1-3; 9 bases align to TRBD1. The germline CDR1 and CDR2 sequences are KGHSH and LQKENI. This CDR3 contains 17 residues. After removal of 5 bases from V and 2 bases from J, the junction contained 10 bases not matched to a gene. In DNA form, the CDR3 reads TGTGCCAGCTCAACTTTGCTCCGGGACAGGGCTGGAAACACCATATATTTT. This translates into CASSTLLRDRAGNTIYF.

V and J are TRBV19 and TRBJ2-1, with 11 bases that match TRBD2. V lost 3 bases, J lost 1 base, and 14 bases stayed unmatched. The CDR3 extends over 20 amino acids. Germline V gene sequence: CDR1 LNHDA, CDR2 SQIVND (reference sequence). The CDR3 loop is CASSILTGATSGGSYNEQFF. CDR3 DNA sequence: TGTGCCAGTAGTATCCTGACAGGTGCCACTAGCGGGGGATCCTACAATGAGCAGTTCTTC.

The chain is built from TRBV28 and TRBJ1-2; D remains ambiguous. The CDR3 covers 13 residues. Trimming removed 2 bases at V and 7 bases at J, with 11 bases between. Germline assignment: CDR1 MDHEN and CDR2 SYDVKM. CDR3 DNA sequence: TGTGCCAGCAGTTTAAGGTTCGCGAGTGGCTACACCTTC. Encoded protein: CASSLRFASGYTF.

The chain recombines TRBV4-1 with TRBJ2-5; TRBD1 matches at 12 bases. The ends lost 4 bases at V and 4 bases at J; junction bases unmatched: 13. The CDR3 is made up of 18 amino acids. CDR1 and CDR2 (germline): MGHRA, YSYEKL. CDR3 in amino acids: CASSRGTGGQGVRETQYF. Here the CDR3 DNA reads TGCGCCAGCAGCCGAGGGACAGGGGGCCAGGGGGTGAGAGAGACCCAGTACTTC.